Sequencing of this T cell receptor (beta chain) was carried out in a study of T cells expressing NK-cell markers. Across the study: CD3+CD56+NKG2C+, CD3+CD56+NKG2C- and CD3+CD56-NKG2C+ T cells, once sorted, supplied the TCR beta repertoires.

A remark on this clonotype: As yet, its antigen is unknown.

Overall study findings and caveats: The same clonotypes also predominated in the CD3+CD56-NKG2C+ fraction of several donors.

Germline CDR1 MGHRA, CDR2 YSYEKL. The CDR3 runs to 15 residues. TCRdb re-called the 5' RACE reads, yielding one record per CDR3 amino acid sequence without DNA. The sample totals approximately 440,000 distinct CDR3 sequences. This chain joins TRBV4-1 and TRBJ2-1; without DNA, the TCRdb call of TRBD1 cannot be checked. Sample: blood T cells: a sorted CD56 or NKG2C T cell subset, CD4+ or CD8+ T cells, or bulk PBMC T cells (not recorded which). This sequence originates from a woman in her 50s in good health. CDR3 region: CASRHPGQGTNEQFF.